This TCR beta chain was sequenced in a study of vaccination and CD4 T cells after COVID-19. At the Johns Hopkins FTIC core, DNA taken from cultured CD4+ T cells was sequenced by way of the Oncomine TCR Beta short-read assay. The template was genomic DNA from cultured CD4+ T cells. MiXCR was run by TCRdb on the PCR reads, yielding one entry per CDR3 protein. The table shows roughly 3,500 distinct CDR3 sequences, with 15% to 20% occurring only once. Treatment defined: approximately 11-day PBMC culture with coronavirus spike peptide pools or control peptides (ViraFEST assay). T cells were expanded with peptide pools, and expanded clonotypes were identified by TCR sequencing. Cultures of PBMCs, over 1.5 million per well, were set up with 10 IU/ml IL-2 and approximately 9.7 ug/ml peptide pools. This clonotype was picked up a small number of times. What it binds is unknown. The sequenced material came from CD4+ T cells from blood, cultured in vitro. This receptor was obtained from a human donor who had recovered from COVID-19.

The CDR3 is CASRPTSGGGYEQFF. CDR3 bases: TGTGCCAGCAGACCCACTAGCGGGGGGGGGTATGAGCAGTTCTTC. The chain recombines TRBV7-2 with TRBJ2-1, with 13 bases matching TRBD2. There are 15 residues in the CDR3. The V segment lost 6 bases and the J segment 8 bases; nucleotides outside the gene matches: 7. CDR1 is SGHTA, CDR2 FQGNSA, per germline.